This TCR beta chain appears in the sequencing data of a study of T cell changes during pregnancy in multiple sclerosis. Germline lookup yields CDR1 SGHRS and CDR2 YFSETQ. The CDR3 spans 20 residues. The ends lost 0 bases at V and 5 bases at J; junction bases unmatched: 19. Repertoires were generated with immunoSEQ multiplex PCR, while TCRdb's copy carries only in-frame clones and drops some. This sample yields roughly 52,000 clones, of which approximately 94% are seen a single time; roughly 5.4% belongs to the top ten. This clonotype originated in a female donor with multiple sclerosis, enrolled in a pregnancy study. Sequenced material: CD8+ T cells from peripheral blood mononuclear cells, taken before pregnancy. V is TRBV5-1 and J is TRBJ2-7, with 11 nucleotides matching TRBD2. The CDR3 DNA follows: TGCGCCAGCAGCTTGGAAGCAAGTGGTCTTAGCGGGAGGGAAGGCGACGAGCAGTACTTC. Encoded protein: CASSLEASGLSGREGDEQYF.